The sequence of this T cell receptor beta chain was determined in a study of cytomegalovirus exposure and HLA in healthy donors. This PCR relied on a set of 60 Vbeta primers and 13 Jbeta primers. The repertoire was sequenced with immunoSEQ multiplex PCR; TCRdb's copy has only in-frame clones and lacks some. The sample carries roughly 130,000 clones, about 80% recorded once. Study findings and constraints: Presence/absence results assume similar sequencing depth per donor, which may not hold. High sensitivity and specificity were reportedly achieved when the classifier diagnosed cytomegalovirus status.

CDR1 and CDR2 (germline): MNHNY, SVGAGI (reference sequence). The CDR3 totals 15 residues. With 0 bases clipped from V and 4 bases from J, the junction kept 5 bases outside the gene matches. Details on this clone: Its matching antigen is unknown.

The specimen sequenced was PBMCs. This clonotype was sampled from a male donor in good health and CMV-seronegative. The genes are TRBV6-6 and TRBJ2-7; 8 nucleotides agree with TRBD1. CDR3 region: CASSYSTGQEYEQYF. CDR3 bases: TGTGCCAGCAGTTACTCGACGGGACAGGAGTACGAGCAGTACTTC.